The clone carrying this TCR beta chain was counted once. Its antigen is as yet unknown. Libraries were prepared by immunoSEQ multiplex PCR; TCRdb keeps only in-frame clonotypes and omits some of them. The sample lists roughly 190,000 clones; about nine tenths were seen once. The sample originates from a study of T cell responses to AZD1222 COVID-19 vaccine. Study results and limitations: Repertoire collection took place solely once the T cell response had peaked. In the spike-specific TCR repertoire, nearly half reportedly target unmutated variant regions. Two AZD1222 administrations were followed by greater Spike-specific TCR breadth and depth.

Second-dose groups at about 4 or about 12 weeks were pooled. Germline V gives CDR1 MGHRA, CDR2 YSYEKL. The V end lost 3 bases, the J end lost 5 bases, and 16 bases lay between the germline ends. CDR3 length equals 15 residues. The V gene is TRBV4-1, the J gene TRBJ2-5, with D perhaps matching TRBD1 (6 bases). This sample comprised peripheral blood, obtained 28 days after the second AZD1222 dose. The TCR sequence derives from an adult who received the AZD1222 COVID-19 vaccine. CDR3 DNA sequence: TGCGCCAGCAGCCAGAGAGGGGGTGAGATGGAGACCCAGTACTTC. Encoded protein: CASSQRGGEMETQYF.